This TCR beta chain was identified during a study of OX40 agonist ivuxolimab in advanced cancers. V was shortened by 11 bases and J by 4 bases, with 31 bases between the two germline ends. This CDR3 comprises 18 residues. Produced via immunoSEQ multiplex PCR; TCRdb's table is partial and in-frame only. Among around 83,000 clones listed, under 95% were seen once. This clonotype was sampled from an adult with an advanced solid tumor such as melanoma, head and neck, liver or kidney cancer. The V and J genes are TRBV23-1 and TRBJ2-3, with D unresolved. TRBV23-1 is an ORF; its function is uncertain. This specimen was CD4+ or CD8+ T cells sorted from blood, taken in a trial of the OX40 agonist ivuxolimab. For the CDR3, the DNA is TGCGCCCCCACTCAGCCCTCAGGCGGTACCCGATCCCCAGATACGCAGTATTTT. It translates to CAPTQPSGGTRSPDTQYF.